This passage covers 15 T cell receptor beta chains from one sample sequenced in a study of CD8+CD57+ T cells in acquired aplastic anemia. The TCR beta profiling, which covered VDJ combination and CDR3 sequence, was carried out using genomic DNA as the template. TCRdb independently ran MiXCR on the reads; one entry per CDR3 protein. The table includes about 180,000 distinct CDR3 sequences, 40% to 55% detected once. Sequenced patients had shown CD8+CD57+ cell expansion by flow cytometry. The sequenced sample was sorted CD4+, CD8+, or CD8+CD57+ T cells (not recorded which) from PBMCs. The origin of the receptors is a human donor with aplastic anemia.

This clonotype appeared once. This rearrangement joins TRBV11-1 to TRBJ1-3; 7 positions agree with TRBD1. The V and J ends lost 7 bases and 4 bases, in that order; junction bases with no gene match: 16. This CDR3 contains 17 residues. The V gene's germline CDR1 is SGHAT and CDR2 FQDESV (reference sequence). CDR3 sequence reads: CASNPTSEDRSGNTIYF. For the CDR3, the DNA is TGTGCCAGCAACCCAACCTCCGAGGACAGGTCCGGAAACACCATATATTTT.

This clonotype has more than one count but fewer than ten. This may stem from a read error, because a much larger clone lies one nucleotide away. The chain couples TRBV20-1 to TRBJ2-3, with D maybe TRBD1 (6 bases). CDR3 size: 15 residues. Deletions cut 3 bases from V and 1 base from J, with 14 bases between. CDR1 and CDR2 from the germline V gene are DFQATT and SNEGSKA (reference sequence). The CDR3 DNA reads as TGCAGTGCTAGTAGTGGGGGCCCCGGCACAGATACGCAGTATTTT. This sequence encodes CSASSGGPGTDTQYF.

The sample holds many counts of this clonotype. The rearrangement uses TRBV2 and TRBJ2-6; D gene ambiguous. CDR1 is SNHLY, CDR2 FYNNEI, per germline. With 7 bases removed from V and 1 base from J, the gap between germline ends came to 11 bases. The CDR3 sequence is 15 residues long. CDR3: CASTFFTSGANVLTF. For the CDR3, the DNA is TGTGCCAGCACTTTTTTCACATCTGGGGCCAACGTCCTGACTTTC.

This clonotype appeared a few times. Since a much larger clone is just one base distant, this may be a read error. V usage is TRBV6-5 and J usage is TRBJ2-5, with a possible D match to TRBD2 (6 bases). Germline lookup yields CDR1 MNHEY and CDR2 SVGAGI. V gave up 2 bases and J gave up 5 bases, with 18 bases separating them. This CDR3 contains 16 residues. The chain's CDR3 is CASSYPSGRGRETQYF. In DNA, the CDR3 is TGTGCCAGCAGTTACCCCTCGGGACGGGGGAGGGAGACCCAGTACTTC.

This clonotype occurred once. This chain joins TRBV3-1 and TRBJ1-5; D ambiguous. Germline-derived CDR1 and CDR2 are LGHDT and YNNKEL (reference sequence). The CDR3 has 15 residues. Trimming stripped 1 base from V and 6 bases from J, with 13 bases between. CDR3 sequence reads: CASSQVAIPGQPQHF. The CDR3 nucleotides read TGTGCCAGCAGCCAAGTTGCTATACCTGGTCAGCCCCAGCATTTT.

In this sample, this clonotype is medium-sized (0.01 to 0.1%). The chain carries TRBV10-2 and TRBJ2-7; maybe TRBD1 (6 bases). The V and J ends lost 6 bases and 3 bases respectively, with 18 bases between them. Germline V gene data show CDR1 as WSHSY and CDR2 as SAAADI. The CDR3 extends over 15 amino acids. In DNA, the CDR3 is TGCGCCAGCAGGACCGGGACACCCGGGCTCTACGAGCAGTACTTC. This encodes CASRTGTPGLYEQYF.

Note on this clonotype: One end of the junction does not line up with germline, which may come from a read error. The V and J genes are TRBV10-3 and TRBJ1-1; D perhaps matches TRBD1 (5 bases). This CDR3 is built from 13 residues. Germline V gene sequence: CDR1 ENHRY, CDR2 SYGVKD. The CDR3 coding sequence is TGTGCCATCACTGAGTCTTCGAGGGGAGAAACTTTCTTT. Translated: CAITESSRGETFF.

The CDR3 region has the DNA TGTGCCACCAGTGATTTAGGCAGGGGCGTTTCTCCCTACAATGAGCAGTTCTTC. Protein sequence: CATSDLGRGVSPYNEQFF. The V gene is TRBV24-1, the J gene TRBJ2-1; D perhaps matches TRBD1 (6 bases). V gave up 1 base and J gave up 2 bases, with 17 bases separating them. The CDR3 covers 18 residues. Germline V CDR1 and CDR2: KGHDR, SFDVKD.

This rearrangement joins TRBV5-4 to TRBJ1-2, with a weak D call TRBD1 (5 bases). The V and J ends lost 1 base and 6 bases respectively, with 16 bases between them. The CDR3 covers 15 residues. Germline V gene sequence: CDR1 SGHNT, CDR2 YYREEE (reference sequence). CDR3 residues: CASSLSGSPRNGYTF. The DNA for the CDR3 is TGTGCCAGCAGCTTGTCAGGGAGCCCGAGGAATGGCTACACCTTC.

The rearrangement joins TRBV29-1 to TRBJ1-2; 9 positions match TRBD1. The CDR3 loop spans 15 amino acids. Germline V lookup: CDR1 SQVTM, CDR2 ANQGSEA. Trimming cost V 7 bases and J 0 bases; bases outside gene matches: 9. For the CDR3, the DNA is TGCAGCGGAACAGGGGGCGTGGGTCCTAACTATGGCTACACCTTC. It encodes CSGTGGVGPNYGYTF.

This clonotype showed up many times. The chain has TRBV19 and TRBJ2-2; D might be TRBD1 or TRBD2, each matching 6 bases. With 8 bases removed from V and 1 base from J, the gap between germline ends came to 11 bases. The length of the CDR3 is 14 residues. Germline CDR1 is LNHDA and CDR2 is SQIVND (reference sequence). The CDR3 DNA sequence: TGTGCCAGTGGAGGGACACGGAACACCGGGGAGCTGTTTTTT. Translation gives CASGGTRNTGELFF.

This clonotype was found many times. The V gene is TRBV10-2, the J gene TRBJ2-1; weak D call: TRBD1 (5 bases). Between the trimmed V and J ends, which lost 3 bases and 0 bases, there was a span of 12 bases. CDR1 and CDR2 from the germline V gene are WSHSY and SAAADI. CDR3 length equals 16 residues. In DNA, the CDR3 is TGCGCCAGCAGTGACCCGACAGCGATCTCCTACAATGAGCAGTTCTTC. It translates to CASSDPTAISYNEQFF.

This chain connects TRBV5-4 to TRBJ2-7, with 8 nucleotides matching TRBD2. Looked up from germline, CDR1 is SGHNT and CDR2 is YYREEE (reference sequence). Trimming took 3 bases from V and 2 from J; bases not matched to a gene: 13. The CDR3 runs 17 residues. The CDR3 spells CASSSGATSVTTYEQYF. CDR3 nucleotide sequence: TGTGCCAGCAGCTCAGGGGCGACTAGCGTGACAACCTACGAGCAGTACTTC.

About this clonotype: The CDR3 ends on some other residue instead of the conserved phenylalanine or tryptophan, so this is likely a read error. V gene TRBV29-1 combines with J gene TRBJ1-3; no clear D gene. The germline V gene encodes CDR1 SQVTM and CDR2 ANQGSEA. The ends were cut back, 4 bases at V and 2 bases at J, with 12 bases in the middle. CDR3 length: 14 amino acids. CDR3 sequence (DNA): TGCAGCGTTGTATACCAGGCGGCTGGAAACACCATATATTAT. As protein: CSVVYQAAGNTIYY.

This rearrangement joins TRBV10-3 to TRBJ2-5; 9 bases line up with TRBD2. Germline V lookup: CDR1 ENHRY, CDR2 SYGVKD. This CDR3 is built from 17 residues. With 4 bases clipped from V and 4 bases from J, the junction kept 13 bases outside the gene matches. The CDR3 coding sequence is TGTGCCATCAGTGGAGCCCTGGGACTAGCCGACGGAGAGACCCAGTACTTC. Its translation is CAISGALGLADGETQYF.